One and the same sample provided the 21 T cell receptor beta chains below, sequenced in a study of blood T cells in healthy people across ages. Next came a second PCR, run for about 6 to 12 cycles, which used a sample-barcoded 5' primer along with a J-beta primer mix. MiXCR, run by TCRdb on the 5' RACE reads, gives a single entry per CDR3 protein. The data show about 1.6 million distinct CDR3 sequences, roughly 32% seen once. The sequenced sample consisted of blood. The receptors originated from a woman in her thirties in good health.

In regard to this clonotype: Compared with germline, one end of the junction differs, possibly owing to a read error. The chain carries TRBV6-1 and TRBJ2-5; no reliable D call. Germline lookup yields CDR1 MNHNS and CDR2 SASEGT. The CDR3 runs to 13 residues. CDR3 loop: CASSERAAQRIHF. CDR3 in DNA: TGTGCCAGCAGTGAACGGGCAGCCCAACGGATCCACTTC.

This chain uses TRBV20-1 with TRBJ2-3; the D is unclear. Per germline, CDR1 DFQATT and CDR2 SNEGSKA (reference sequence). Trimming left V 2 bases short and J 0 bases short, with 15 bases between. The CDR3 contains 16 residues. The CDR3 bases are TGCAGTGCTAGATCACAGCGCCGATCTAGCACAGATACGCAGTATTTT. Its protein is CSARSQRRSSTDTQYF.

As for this clonotype: A read error is possible here, since a much larger clone lies one base away. The chain employs TRBV29-1 and TRBJ2-1, with 13 bases fitting TRBD2. Germline assignment: CDR1 SQVTM and CDR2 ANQGSEA. The junction had 9 bases not matched to a gene; V was cut back by 5 bases and J by 2 bases. The CDR3 is 17 amino acids. The CDR3 DNA sequence: TGCAGCGTTCAACTAGCGGGAGGGTATTACCCCTACAATGAGCAGTTCTTC. It specifies CSVQLAGGYYPYNEQFF.

This chain links TRBV30 with TRBJ2-1; unclear D gene. The CDR3 extends over 16 amino acids. The germline gives CDR1 GTSNPN, CDR2 SVGIG (reference sequence). V lost 1 base and J lost 3, with 16 bases in between. The CDR3 loop is CAWSALSRVFYNEQFF. CDR3 nucleotide sequence: TGTGCCTGGAGTGCCCTTAGTCGCGTCTTCTACAATGAGCAGTTCTTC.

The gene calls are TRBV7-8 and TRBJ2-1; 7 nucleotides line up with TRBD1. V shed 1 base and J 3 bases; nucleotides not matched to a gene: 9. Germline CDR1 is SGHVS and CDR2 is FQNEAQ. The CDR3 runs to 17 residues. The CDR3 DNA reads TGTGCCAGCAGCTTAGAGACAGGGCGCTCTTTCTACAATGAGCAGTTCTTC. Its translation is CASSLETGRSFYNEQFF.

This chain connects TRBV5-1 to TRBJ1-4; D remains ambiguous. V lost 1 base to trimming and J lost 5 bases, with 12 bases between them. The germline gives CDR1 SGHRS, CDR2 YFSETQ. The CDR3 length is 15 residues. CDR3 loop: CASSLPREENEKLFF. CDR3 coding DNA: TGCGCCAGCAGCTTGCCAAGGGAAGAGAATGAAAAACTGTTTTTT.

A note on this clonotype: At one of its ends the junction is not consistent with the germline gene, which may arise from a read error. The V gene is TRBV4-2, the J gene TRBJ2-3, with TRBD1 as a possible D gene (6 bases). Germline values: CDR1 LGHNA, CDR2 YNFKEQ. This CDR3 region has 15 residues. The DNA for the CDR3 is TGTGCCAGCAGCCAAGTCCAGGGGAAGGCAGATATGCAGTATTTT. This encodes CASSQVQGKADMQYF.

The sample holds many counts of this clonotype. J is TRBJ2-1 and V is TRBV9; TRBD2 might be the D (6 bases). Germline V gene sequence: CDR1 SGDLS, CDR2 YYNGEE. The V end lost 0 bases, the J end lost 5 bases, and 12 bases lay between the germline ends. This CDR3 is 15 amino acids long. This CDR3 reads CASSVGGGHHNEQFF. CDR3 in DNA: TGTGCCAGCAGCGTAGGTGGAGGGCACCACAATGAGCAGTTCTTC.

This sequence joins TRBV9 and TRBJ2-3; D is unresolved. V lost 0 bases, J lost 4 bases, and 12 bases lay in between. Germline V gene sequence: CDR1 SGDLS, CDR2 YYNGEE. This CDR3 spans 15 amino acids. The CDR3 spells CASSVVRAEADTQYF. The DNA for the CDR3 is TGTGCCAGCAGCGTAGTCCGGGCTGAAGCAGATACGCAGTATTTT. Full variable domain (outside the CDR3, taken from reference TRBV9 and TRBJ2-3): DSGVTQTPKHLITATGQRVTLRCSPRSGDLSVYWYQQSLDQGLQFLIQYYNGEERAKGNILERFSAQQFPDLHSELNLSSLELGDSALYFCASSVVRAEADTQYFGPGTRLTVL.

There are a few counts of this clonotype. Just one base apart from a much larger clone, this may be a read error. CDR3 in amino acids: CYGVTRETQYF. CDR3 nucleotides: TGCTATGGGGTTACCCGAGAGACCCAGTACTTC. The chain employs TRBV4-1 and TRBJ2-5; the D is unclear. The CDR3 totals 11 residues. Germline values: CDR1 MGHRA, CDR2 YSYEKL.

This clonotype was counted a few times. A clone one base away is much larger, so this may be a read error. This chain uses TRBV6-2 or TRBV6-3 with TRBJ2-5; D unclear. Germline values: CDR1 MNHEY, CDR2 SVGEGT. V was pared by 9 bases and J by 5 bases, with 4 bases between. CDR3 size: 9 residues. The CDR3 here is CARGETQYF. The CDR3 nucleotides read TGTGCCAGGGGGGAGACCCAGTACTTC.

V usage is TRBV5-1 and J usage is TRBJ2-7; the D is unclear. V was trimmed by 6 bases and J by 2 bases, leaving 9 bases between them. The CDR3 has 12 amino acids. Germline CDR1 is SGHRS and CDR2 is YFSETQ. The CDR3: CASKSATYEQYF. CDR3 DNA: TGCGCCAGCAAATCCGCGACCTACGAGCAGTACTTC.

The rearrangement joins TRBV5-1 to TRBJ2-7, with TRBD1 matching 8 bases. The J segment lost 0 bases and the V segment lost 4 bases, leaving 12 bases of the junction unmatched. The CDR3 runs 17 residues. The germline V gene encodes CDR1 SGHRS and CDR2 YFSETQ. Here the CDR3 reads CASSRPRDRILSYEQYF. The CDR3 nucleotides read TGCGCCAGCAGCCGCCCCCGGGACAGGATCCTCTCCTACGAGCAGTACTTC.

This clonotype appeared once. The rearrangement uses TRBV5-5 and TRBJ2-1; tentative D call: TRBD1 (5 bases). The CDR3 sequence is 15 residues long. Germline-derived CDR1 and CDR2 are SGHKS and YYEKEE (reference sequence). Trimming removed 5 bases from V and 2 bases from J, with 14 bases in between. The CDR3 is CASRPKQGTYNEQFF. The DNA of the CDR3 is TGTGCCAGCAGACCGAAGCAGGGAACCTACAATGAGCAGTTCTTC.

V is TRBV20-1 and J is TRBJ2-3, with 8 nucleotides matching TRBD2. V lost 6 bases, J lost 4 bases, and 9 bases stayed unmatched. Per germline, CDR1 DFQATT and CDR2 SNEGSKA (reference sequence). The CDR3 is 14 amino acids. The CDR3 here is CSAPLAAYADTQYF. DNA for the CDR3: TGCAGTGCGCCACTAGCGGCCTACGCAGATACGCAGTATTTT.

The chain couples TRBV25-1 to TRBJ1-1, with unresolved D. The CDR3 length is 13 residues. V gave up 4 bases and J gave up 8 bases, with 14 bases separating them. The germline V gene has CDR1 MGHDK and CDR2 SYGVNS. The CDR3: CASSVSPSLEAFF. The CDR3 coding sequence is TGTGCCAGCAGTGTTTCCCCCTCATTAGAAGCTTTCTTT.

The chain links TRBV20-1 to TRBJ1-6; 8 bases fit TRBD1. Trimming removed 1 base from V and 6 bases from J; junction bases left unmatched: 5. From germline, CDR1 is DFQATT and CDR2 SNEGSKA (reference sequence). There are 15 residues in the CDR3. The CDR3 sequence: CSARVPGGGNSPLHF. CDR3 bases: TGCAGTGCTAGAGTCCCAGGGGGCGGTAATTCACCCCTCCACTTT.

This clonotype was seen only a few times. The rearrangement joins TRBV12-3 or TRBV12-4 to TRBJ1-1; 8 bases are a match to TRBD1. The CDR3 loop spans 18 amino acids. J gave up 0 bases and V 5 bases, and 14 bases lay outside the gene matches. The CDR3 DNA reads as TGTGCCAGCAGTCCTCGGTCTATACACAGGGGGATGAACACTGAAGCTTTCTTT. This codes for CASSPRSIHRGMNTEAFF.

This clonotype was seen more than once but under ten times. The rearrangement uses TRBV4-1 and TRBJ2-4; D not certain. The CDR3 has 15 residues. Trimming removed 0 bases from V and 6 bases from J, with 12 bases in between. Germline assignment: CDR1 MGHRA and CDR2 YSYEKL. The CDR3 loop reads CASSQDGGPGNIQYF. The CDR3 DNA reads as TGCGCCAGCAGCCAAGATGGTGGACCGGGAAACATTCAGTACTTC.

Concerning this clonotype itself: A much larger clone lies one base from this, so it may be a read error. The chain uses TRBV29-1 and TRBJ2-1; no clear D. This CDR3 is 12 amino acids long. From germline, CDR1 is SQVTM and CDR2 ANQGSEA. The CDR3 here is CGVERRYNEQFF. The CDR3 DNA reads as TGCGGCGTAGAGCGCAGGTACAATGAGCAGTTCTTC.

This chain uses TRBV6-6 with TRBJ2-7; D is undetermined. The CDR3 is 13 residues long. The V and J ends lost 3 bases and 2 bases respectively, with 8 bases between them. Germline V CDR1 and CDR2: MNHNY, SVGAGI (reference sequence). The CDR3 DNA reads TGTGCCAGCAGTTATGTGGAAACCTACGAGCAGTACTTC. This sequence encodes CASSYVETYEQYF.